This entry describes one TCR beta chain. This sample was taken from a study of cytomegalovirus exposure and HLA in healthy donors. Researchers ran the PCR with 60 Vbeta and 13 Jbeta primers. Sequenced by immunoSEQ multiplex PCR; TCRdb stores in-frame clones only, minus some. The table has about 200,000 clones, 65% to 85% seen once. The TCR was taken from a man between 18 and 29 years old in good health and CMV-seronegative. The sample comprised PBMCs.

CDR3 protein: CASSQGLAGGWGRVEQFF. CDR3 DNA sequence: TGCGCCAGCAGCCAAGGACTAGCGGGGGGTTGGGGCCGGGTTGAGCAGTTCTTC. This chain uses TRBV4-3 with TRBJ2-1, with 13 bases aligning to TRBD2. This CDR3 spans 18 amino acids. Germline CDR1 is LGHNA and CDR2 is YSLEER. Unmatched junction bases numbered 12, after V lost 1 base and J lost 9 bases.